This T cell receptor beta chain was sequenced during a study of shared clonotypes between healthy human individuals (dated by TCRdb to between 2020 and 2021). Some background on the complete study: The cohort comprised two women and a few men aged 18 to 49 years. Each donor's leukapheresis produced roughly between roughly 0.9 and 9 billion PBMCs. Libraries were prepared and TCR repertoires were sequenced by different laboratories using diverse techniques, in order to increase sequencing depth and limit assay-specific biases. To estimate repertoire size and how much clonotype sharing occurs between individuals, the study deeply sequenced the blood TCR repertoires of 5 or 6 healthy adults. For each donor, CD4 naive and CD4 memory were each run on three plates, CD8 naive on two plates, and CD8 memory on one plate.

Comment on this clone: There is no known antigen for this receptor. Base qualities are not at hand, and no much larger clone is one base apart.

V was cut back by 4 bases and J by 3 bases, leaving a gap of 19 bases between them. The germline V gene supplies CDR1 SGHNT and CDR2 YENEEA. The CDR3, from cysteine to phenylalanine, totals 17 residues. Only the CDR3 portion is preserved as DNA: 51 bases, with reading frame beginning at the first base. Healthy HIV-negative adults with no recently reported acute infections or vaccinations were included as donors. All donors were Caucasian adults living in Nashville, Tennessee, USA. CD4+ T cells were enriched through magnetic negative selection, after which naive cells were positively selected on CD45RA and the remaining negative fraction served as the memory subset. Blood was obtained by leukapheresis, after which PBMCs were separated by Ficoll-Histopaque density gradient centrifugation and cryopreserved in liquid nitrogen vapor phase. Analytical flow cytometry was used to check the purity and quantity of each magnetically sorted T cell population. Genomic DNA was isolated from each sorted fraction and quantified by UV absorbance on a Nanodrop 2000c.

Using the deep immunoSEQ assay, TCR CDR3 regions were amplified from genomic DNA by multiplex PCR. For each cell subset, the extracted genomic DNA was distributed evenly across all wells of several immunoSEQ 96-well plates, and each plate served as one replicate. For sorted subsets, roughly 190 ng of genomic DNA, equivalent to 25,000 to 35,000 T cell genomes, went into each replicate PCR. Purified libraries were measured with a Qubit 3.0 fluorometer, size-checked on a Bioanalyzer 2100, and measured again with the KAPA Library Quantification kit. A separate single-read 150-cycle Illumina NextSeq 550 flow cell was used to sequence each immunoSEQ 96-well plate. In the paper's pipeline: Because only junctional sequences without quality scores were contained in the immunoSEQ output, filtering matching that applied to full-length reads could not be performed. To assign V/J genes and CDR3, sequences were annotated using PyIR, a Python wrapper for IgBLAST v1.9, with IMGT germline references. Reads with weak V/J assignments (E-value above 1e-6), missing CDR3, stop codons, out-of-frame junctions, or ambiguous translated residues were removed. V3J clonotypes were defined as sequences sharing the same inferred V gene, J gene, and CDR3 amino acid sequence. The percentage overlap between two repertoires was calculated by dividing the number of shared unique clonotypes by the size of the smaller repertoire. Richness of each repertoire was evaluated using RTK rarefaction, the Chao1 estimator, and Recon v2.1 estimates of unobserved clonotypes. Generation probabilities for all TCRbeta clonotypes obtained by the gDNA method from four donors were computed using OLGA. Drawn from immuneACCESS, this table holds only the in-frame rearrangements with V and J called that TCRdb kept. Clones are partly lost; checked studies trace under half to an unresolved V gene and leave the rest unexplained. V and J calls and clone size are as listed in that table; D and trimming were resolved from the DNA. The sample has some 660,000 clones on record, 73% of them singletons. The ten largest clones take up 1.5% to 2% of the sample.

The investigation overall reported the following: Because the study included only a small number of donors, the genetic and exposure-history diversity represented was limited. Compared with non-shared clonotypes, clonotypes shared by all four sorted-subset donors had higher generation probabilities. Sharing across several donors was observed for 5% to 6.5% of naive CD4, over 3% of naive CD8, roughly 2.3% of memory CD4, and about 0.38% of memory CD8 clonotypes. Rarefaction of sorted-subset datasets indicated incomplete sequencing despite the large sequencing depth. Estimated clonotype richness was generally larger for naive than for memory subsets. Sampling was restricted to blood, and TCR repertoires in tissue are likely to differ from TCR repertoires in blood. Pairwise subsampling led to the expectation that sequencing depth would affect the degree of clonotype sharing among donors.

This sequence originates from a woman aged 25 to 39 in good health. Sequenced sample: memory CD4+ T cells sorted from blood. In the paper's terms, the cell subset or site label means: CD45RA-negative fraction. The chain is made from TRBV11-3 and TRBJ2-1, and possibly TRBD2, on 6 matching bases. The sequence in DNA is TGTGCCAGCAGCTCCGGAGCGGGCGCGGAGAACTACAATGAGCAGTTCTTC. It encodes CASSSGAGAENYNEQFF.